These 10 T cell receptor beta chains share one sample of origin, sequenced in a study of CD8+CD57+ T cells in acquired aplastic anemia. Template material for TCR beta VDJ and CDR3 profiling consisted of genomic DNA. Each CDR3 protein is one row after TCRdb ran MiXCR on the reads. This sample has a few hundred thousand distinct CDR3 sequences; roughly 80% occur once, and the top ten carry approximately 40%. Sequenced patients had shown CD8+CD57+ cell expansion by flow cytometry. Sequenced material: sorted CD4+, CD8+, or CD8+CD57+ T cells (not recorded which) from PBMCs. The receptors derive from a human donor with aplastic anemia.

Worth noting for this clonotype: Mismatch with germline at one junction end may stem from a read error. The chain links TRBV7-9 to TRBJ2-5; 9 positions match TRBD2. The CDR3 is 14 amino acids. The germline V gene has CDR1 SEHNR and CDR2 FQNEAQ (reference sequence). The DNA of the CDR3 is TGTGCCAGCAGCTCACGCCTCGCGGGAGGGACCCAGAGCTTC. The encoded protein is CASSSRLAGGTQSF.

The rearrangement links TRBV29-1 to TRBJ2-7, with 7 bases that match TRBD1. The junction had 11 bases not matched to a gene; V was cut back by 0 bases and J by 3 bases. The germline gives CDR1 SQVTM, CDR2 ANQGSEA. The CDR3 extends over 16 amino acids. The CDR3 spells CSVEDYGRDSRYEQYF. CDR3 nucleotide sequence: TGCAGCGTTGAAGATTACGGTAGGGACAGTCGCTACGAGCAGTACTTC.

Regarding this clonotype: The DNA is left out, because the CDR3 cannot be placed on it with certainty; the CDR3 is given as TCRdb lists it. The chain employs TRBV12-3 or TRBV12-4 and TRBJ2-3; no DNA check was done on the table's D call, TRBD2. The CDR3 adds up to 14 amino acids, both ends counted. The CDR3: CASSLGGESAFFGF.

The chain couples TRBV9 to TRBJ2-5; D is possibly TRBD1 (7 bases). The CDR3 sequence is 15 residues long. Looked up from germline, CDR1 is SGDLS and CDR2 is YYNGEE. V lost 5 bases to trimming and J lost 11 bases, with 25 bases between them. The CDR3 region has the DNA TGTGCCAGCAGTTTCGGGGGACAGAGCACAGATACGCAGTACTTC. Encoded protein: CASSFGGQSTDTQYF.

The CDR3 DNA reads as TGTGCCAGCAGCTTACTGGGGAGGGCTTCACCCCTCCACTTT. Protein: CASSLLGRASPLHF. The V gene is TRBV7-6, the J gene TRBJ1-6; D gene unclear. The CDR3 has 14 amino acids. V shed 2 bases and J shed 9 bases, with 11 bases lying between them. Germline V CDR1 and CDR2: SGHVS, FNYEAQ.

The rearrangement links TRBV15 to TRBJ2-3, with D perhaps being TRBD1 or TRBD2 (5 bases each). The last part of the DNA fits TRBJ2-7 better; the J call may be wrong. CDR1 and CDR2 (germline): LNHNV, YYDKDF (reference sequence). The CDR3 runs 14 residues. The CDR3 loop is CATSGRGLPYGQYF. The CDR3 nucleotides are TGTGCCACCAGCGGCCGGGGCCTTCCCTATGGGCAGTACTTC.

Concerning this clonotype: One end of the junction does not line up with germline, which may come from a read error. The chain links TRBV11-2 to TRBJ2-1; 10 bases fit TRBD2. This CDR3 comprises 17 residues. The germline gives CDR1 SGHAT, CDR2 FQNNGV. In DNA form, the CDR3 reads TGTGCCAGCAGCTTTCAAAGAAGCGGGGGGGCGATTGATGAGCAGCTCTTC. Translated, it gives CASSFQRSGGAIDEQLF.

The chain employs TRBV5-4 and TRBJ2-1; TRBD2 agrees at 7 bases. The V gene end was trimmed by 2 bases and the J gene end by 12 bases; junction bases not matched to a gene: 17. Germline values: CDR1 SGHNT, CDR2 YYREEE (reference sequence). The CDR3 contains 16 residues. The CDR3 DNA reads TGTGCCAGCAGCTTTACTAGCGAGGGGATTAGGGATGGGCAGTTCTTC. It yields the protein CASSFTSEGIRDGQFF.

The chain couples TRBV29-1 to TRBJ2-3, with 7 bases lining up with TRBD1. V gave up 6 bases and J gave up 9 bases; unmatched junction bases: 12. Germline CDR1 is SQVTM and CDR2 is ANQGSEA. CDR3 length: 13 amino acids. Written as DNA, the CDR3 is TGCAGCGTGTCGGGACAGACCACCTACACGCAGTATTTT. It is translated as CSVSGQTTYTQYF.

J is TRBJ2-7 and V is TRBV12-3 or TRBV12-4; possibly TRBD1 for D (5 bases). This CDR3 contains 14 residues. Trimming took off 2 bases at V and 7 bases at J, with 15 bases between the two ends. As DNA, the CDR3 is TGTGCCAGCAGTTTATCTTCAGGGTTTGGAGAGCAGTACTTC. It is translated as CASSLSSGFGEQYF.